The entry that follows covers one TCR beta chain sequence. This sample was taken from a study of blood T cells in healthy people across ages. The use of a sample-barcoded 5' primer and a J-beta primer mix characterized a second PCR of about 7 to 12 cycles. Each CDR3 protein is one row after TCRdb ran MiXCR on the 5' RACE reads. The data contain about 770,000 distinct CDR3 sequences, 40% to 50% of them seen just once; the ten biggest clones take up approximately 19%. Germline CDR1 ENHRY, CDR2 SYGVKD. The CDR3 is 14 amino acids. J gave up 3 bases and V 6 bases, and 4 bases lay outside the gene matches. V usage is TRBV10-3 and J usage is TRBJ2-2; 7 bases align to TRBD1. Sequencing used blood. The sequence derives from a man between 60 and 70 years old in good health. The CDR3: CAIRGTGDTGELFF. As DNA, the CDR3 is TGTGCCATCAGGGGAACAGGGGACACCGGGGAGCTGTTTTTT.